A selection of T cell receptor beta chains follows, all from one sample in a study of T cell clones after liver transplantation. The assay was immunoSEQ multiplex PCR, and TCRdb's table has in-frame clones only and misses some. Of under 150,000 clones in the sample, roughly nine tenths were seen once. The sequencing here drew on CD4+ T cells from blood, taken 12 months after liver transplant. The receptors originated from a human patient who received a liver transplant. A subset of T cells may come from the graft donor. CDR3s include the opening cysteine and the closing phenylalanine or tryptophan. The D gene is left open where the match is weak. Not every row has a clone size; where given, it reads once, few, many or a size class.

clone size,J gene,D gene,CDR3 length,V gene,CDR3 protein,CDR3 DNA
once,TRBJ2-5,TRBD2,17,TRBV10-3,CAISDPGTSGRSETQYF,TGTGCCATCAGTGACCCCGGGACTAGCGGGAGGTCTGAGACCCAGTACTTC
few,TRBJ1-5,-,16,TRBV2,CASSEAPRGNNQPQHF,TGTGCCAGCAGTGAAGCGCCTAGGGGTAACAATCAGCCCCAGCATTTT
-,TRBJ2-7,TRBD2,12,TRBV6-5,CASVAGVGEQYF,TGTGCCAGCGTGGCGGGAGTCGGGGAGCAGTACTTC
once,TRBJ1-5,-,12,TRBV19,CASRVGNQPQHF,TGTGCCAGTAGAGTGGGGAATCAGCCCCAGCATTTT
-,TRBJ1-2,-,14,TRBV7-2,CASSLGPTNYGYTF,TGTGCCAGCAGCTTAGGGCCCACTAACTATGGCTACACCTTC
-,TRBJ1-1,TRBD1,17,TRBV7-3,CASSPVPGQGAATEAFF,TGTGCCAGCAGCCCCGTCCCGGGACAGGGGGCGGCAACTGAAGCTTTCTTT
-,TRBJ2-7,TRBD1,14,TRBV10-3,CATTTTGGAGEQYF,TGTGCCACGACTACAACAGGGGGCGCGGGGGAGCAGTACTTC
-,TRBJ2-2,TRBD1,15,TRBV10-1,CASSTGQGSTGELFF,TGCGCCAGCAGTACGGGACAGGGGAGCACCGGGGAGCTGTTTTTT
-,TRBJ1-5,-,17,TRBV28,CACSPQVGGTRNQPQHF,TGTGCCTGTTCCCCACAGGTGGGGGGGACACGCAATCAGCCCCAGCATTTT
-,TRBJ1-5,TRBD1,14,TRBV18,CASSPQDRGQPQHF,TGTGCCAGCTCACCTCAGGACAGGGGGCAGCCCCAGCATTTT
-,TRBJ1-1,TRBD1,14,TRBV7-8,CASSLQGANTEAFF,TGTGCCAGCAGCTTACAGGGGGCGAACACTGAAGCTTTCTTT
-,TRBJ2-2,TRBD2,16,TRBV14,CASSQETSGYTGELFF,TGTGCCAGCAGCCAAGAGACTAGCGGGTACACCGGGGAGCTGTTTTTT
-,TRBJ1-5,TRBD1,16,TRBV12-5,CASASRTGGLNQPQHF,TGTGCTAGTGCCTCTCGGACAGGGGGTTTGAATCAGCCCCAGCATTTT
-,TRBJ2-3,-,15,TRBV6-6,CASRTLRTPTDTQYF,TGTGCCAGCAGAACCCTCCGGACGCCCACAGATACGCAGTATTTT